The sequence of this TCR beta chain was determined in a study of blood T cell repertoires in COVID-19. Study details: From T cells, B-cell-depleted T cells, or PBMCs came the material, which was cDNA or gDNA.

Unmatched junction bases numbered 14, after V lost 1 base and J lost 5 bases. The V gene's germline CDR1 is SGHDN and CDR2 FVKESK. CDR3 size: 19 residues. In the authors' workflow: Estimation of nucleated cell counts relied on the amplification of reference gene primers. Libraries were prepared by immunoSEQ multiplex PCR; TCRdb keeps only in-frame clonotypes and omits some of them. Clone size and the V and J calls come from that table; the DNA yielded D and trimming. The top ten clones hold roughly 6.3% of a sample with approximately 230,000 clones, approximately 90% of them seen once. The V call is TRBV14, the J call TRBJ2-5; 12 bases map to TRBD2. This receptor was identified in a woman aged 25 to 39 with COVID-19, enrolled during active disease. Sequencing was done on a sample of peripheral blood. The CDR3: CASSQAHLILAGGLETQYF. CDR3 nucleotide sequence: TGTGCCAGCAGCCAAGCCCACCTTATTCTAGCGGGAGGGTTGGAGACCCAGTACTTC.